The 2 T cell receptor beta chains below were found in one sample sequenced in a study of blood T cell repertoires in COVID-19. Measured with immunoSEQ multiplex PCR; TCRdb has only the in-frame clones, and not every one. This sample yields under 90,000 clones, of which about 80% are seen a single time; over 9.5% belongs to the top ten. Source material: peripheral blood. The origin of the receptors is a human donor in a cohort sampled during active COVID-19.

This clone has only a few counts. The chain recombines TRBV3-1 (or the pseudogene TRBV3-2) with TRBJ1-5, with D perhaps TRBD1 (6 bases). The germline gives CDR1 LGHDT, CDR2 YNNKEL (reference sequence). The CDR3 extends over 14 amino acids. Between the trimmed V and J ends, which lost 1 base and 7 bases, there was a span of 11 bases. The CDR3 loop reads CASSQGTGSQPQHF. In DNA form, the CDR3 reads TGTGCCAGCAGCCAAGGCACAGGGTCCCAGCCCCAGCATTTT.

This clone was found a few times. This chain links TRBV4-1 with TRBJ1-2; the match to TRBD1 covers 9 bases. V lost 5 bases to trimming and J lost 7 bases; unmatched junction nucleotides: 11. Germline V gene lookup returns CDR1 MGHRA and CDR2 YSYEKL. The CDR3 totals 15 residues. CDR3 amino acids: CASSWRDREASGYTF. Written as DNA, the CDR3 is TGCGCCAGCAGCTGGCGGGACAGGGAAGCTTCTGGCTACACCTTC.